A selection of T cell receptor beta chains follows, all from one sample in a study of CD8 T cells in Susac syndrome. Using its own MiXCR run on the immunoSEQ multiplex PCR reads, TCRdb lists one record per CDR3 protein. The sample includes about 200,000 distinct CDR3 sequences, 85% to 95% of them seen just once. The specimen sequenced was CD4+ T cells from PBMCs. These receptors all come from a human donor in good health. The CDR3 runs from the conserved cysteine through the conserved F or W. D genes are given only for firm matches.

cdr3_aa v_call d_call j_call
CASSPVEFGGYTF TRBV7-9 . TRBJ1-2
CASSPGAGNTEAFF TRBV12-3/TRBV12-4 . TRBJ1-1
CATSTSGNQPQHF TRBV10-3 . TRBJ1-5
CASSLSRGQGNEKLFF TRBV28 . TRBJ1-4
CASSLQGFYGYTF TRBV2 . TRBJ1-2
CASSRGGPNTEAFF TRBV3-1 . TRBJ1-1
CASSLPRGGPWKNEQFF TRBV5-1 . TRBJ2-1
CSASGLAGKYNEQFF TRBV20-1 . TRBJ2-1
CASSPQGKFDGYTF TRBV27 TRBD1 TRBJ1-2
CASSSRGMDQPQHF TRBV5-1 . TRBJ1-5
CSAPPPVGPQHF TRBV20-1 . TRBJ1-5
CASDLNGREMKQFF TRBV6-6 . TRBJ2-1
CASSLVASSGYNEQFF TRBV5-4 TRBD2 TRBJ2-1
CASSGGGAKHTDTQYF TRBV25-1 . TRBJ2-3
CASSVSGNSGNTIYF TRBV9 . TRBJ1-3
CAISEGYEQYF TRBV10-3 . TRBJ2-7
CSAWGRADTQYF TRBV20-1 . TRBJ2-3
CSVGAGMNSPLHF TRBV29-1 . TRBJ1-6